This is a list of T cell receptor beta chains from one sample in a study of immune evolution from preneoplasia to lung adenocarcinoma. The data were produced by immunoSEQ multiplex PCR, yet TCRdb's version contains in-frame clones alone and is incomplete. The table has roughly 6,600 clones, roughly three quarters seen once. Sequenced sample: FFPE adjacent normal lung tissue. These receptors all come from a person between 55 and 80 years old with lung adenocarcinoma. Both conserved end residues are part of each CDR3. The D gene is left open where the match is weak. The size field is filled for only some rows; it gives once, few, many or a size class.

clone size: NA
D gene: NA
V gene: TRBV9
J gene: TRBJ2-2
CDR3 DNA: TGTGCCAGCACCCCCCTTGGAACGACTGGGAAGGCCGGGGAGCTGTTTTTT
CDR3 protein: CASTPLGTTGKAGELFF

clone size: NA
D gene: NA
V gene: TRBV18
J gene: TRBJ1-1
CDR3 DNA: TGTGCCAGCTCACCACCAGTGGTGCAGGCTGAAGCTTTCTTT
CDR3 protein: CASSPPVVQAEAFF

clone size: NA
D gene: TRBD1
V gene: TRBV7-9
J gene: TRBJ2-1
CDR3 DNA: TGTGCCAGCAGCTCTGACAGGGCACCCAATGAGCAGTTCTTC
CDR3 protein: CASSSDRAPNEQFF

clone size: NA
D gene: NA
V gene: TRBV29-1
J gene: TRBJ2-7
CDR3 DNA: TGCAGCGTGGCGGCAGGGACGCCGGACGAGCAGTACTTC
CDR3 protein: CSVAAGTPDEQYF

clone size: NA
D gene: TRBD1
V gene: TRBV11-2
J gene: TRBJ2-7
CDR3 DNA: TGTGCCAGCACCCCCGGGACAGTGTACGAGCAGTACTTC
CDR3 protein: CASTPGTVYEQYF

clone size: NA
D gene: TRBD1
V gene: TRBV18
J gene: TRBJ1-1
CDR3 DNA: TGTGCCAGCTCACCCCCAGACAGGGGGCGCGGCACTGAAGCTTTCTTT
CDR3 protein: CASSPPDRGRGTEAFF

clone size: NA
D gene: NA
V gene: TRBV5-1
J gene: TRBJ1-3
CDR3 DNA: TGCGCCAGCAGCTTCGATCACAACTCTGGAAACACCATATATTTT
CDR3 protein: CASSFDHNSGNTIYF

clone size: NA
D gene: TRBD1
V gene: TRBV29-1
J gene: TRBJ2-3
CDR3 DNA: TGCAGCGTTGACGTACAGGGGGGCAGCACAGATACGCAGTATTTT
CDR3 protein: CSVDVQGGSTDTQYF

clone size: NA
D gene: NA
V gene: TRBV4-2
J gene: TRBJ1-6
CDR3 DNA: TGTGCCAGCAGCCAAACACAGAGCTCCTATAATTCACCCCTCCACTTT
CDR3 protein: CASSQTQSSYNSPLHF

clone size: NA
D gene: NA
V gene: TRBV7-9
J gene: TRBJ2-2
CDR3 DNA: TGTGCCAGCAGCCGGGGTCCCGGGGAGCTGTTTTTT
CDR3 protein: CASSRGPGELFF

clone size: NA
D gene: NA
V gene: TRBV9
J gene: TRBJ2-6
CDR3 DNA: TGTGCCAGCAGCCCCCGGGCCCCTGGGGCCAACGTCCTGACTTTC
CDR3 protein: CASSPRAPGANVLTF

clone size: NA
D gene: NA
V gene: TRBV6-6
J gene: TRBJ2-1
CDR3 DNA: TGTGCCAGCAGTTACTCGGGCTACCTCGATGAGCAGTTCTTC
CDR3 protein: CASSYSGYLDEQFF

clone size: few
D gene: NA
V gene: TRBV7-8
J gene: TRBJ2-6
CDR3 DNA: TGTGCCAGCAGCCCGACGGGGTTCTCTGGGGCCAACGTCCTGACTTTC
CDR3 protein: CASSPTGFSGANVLTF

clone size: few
D gene: TRBD1
V gene: TRBV9
J gene: TRBJ2-5
CDR3 DNA: TGTGCCAGCAGCGTAGTACCAGGGGGCTCGGAGACCCAGTACTTC
CDR3 protein: CASSVVPGGSETQYF

clone size: NA
D gene: TRBD2
V gene: TRBV6-1
J gene: TRBJ2-3
CDR3 DNA: TGTGCCAGCAGTGAAGTGCTAGCGGGCACAGATACGCAGTATTTT
CDR3 protein: CASSEVLAGTDTQYF

clone size: once
D gene: NA
V gene: TRBV11-2
J gene: TRBJ2-1
CDR3 DNA: TGTGCCAGCAGCCCCGCGTTGAGGTTCGGCTCCTACAATGAGCAGTTCTTC
CDR3 protein: CASSPALRFGSYNEQFF

clone size: NA
D gene: NA
V gene: TRBV5-8
J gene: TRBJ1-5
CDR3 DNA: TGTGCCAGCAGCCTTACCGCCGGGAAGCCCCAGCATTTT
CDR3 protein: CASSLTAGKPQHF

clone size: NA
D gene: NA
V gene: TRBV6-6
J gene: TRBJ1-1
CDR3 DNA: TGTGCCAGCAGTCCTCAAGCTTTGGGCACTGAAGCTTTCTTT
CDR3 protein: CASSPQALGTEAFF

clone size: NA
D gene: TRBD1
V gene: TRBV5-1
J gene: TRBJ1-2
CDR3 DNA: TGCGCCAGCAGCTTGGTGGGACAGGGTGCCTATGGCTACACCTTC
CDR3 protein: CASSLVGQGAYGYTF

clone size: NA
D gene: NA
V gene: TRBV10-2
J gene: TRBJ2-5
CDR3 DNA: TGCGCCAGCAGATTACAGGTCTCGGCCATGGAAGAGACCCAGTACTTC
CDR3 protein: CASRLQVSAMEETQYF

clone size: NA
D gene: TRBD1
V gene: TRBV25-1
J gene: TRBJ2-2
CDR3 DNA: TGTGCCAGCAGTGGCCGAGGACAGGGGGCGCGTGGGGAGCTGTTTTTT
CDR3 protein: CASSGRGQGARGELFF

clone size: NA
D gene: NA
V gene: TRBV28
J gene: TRBJ2-3
CDR3 DNA: TGTGCCAGCACACGGGCAGGCACAGATACGCAGTATTTT
CDR3 protein: CASTRAGTDTQYF

clone size: NA
D gene: NA
V gene: TRBV7-8
J gene: TRBJ2-5
CDR3 DNA: TGTGCCAGCAGCTCTAGGGATGGACCGATAACTTTGAAGACCCAGTACTTC
CDR3 protein: CASSSRDGPITLKTQYF

clone size: once
D gene: TRBD2
V gene: TRBV28
J gene: TRBJ2-1
CDR3 DNA: TGTGCCAGCAGCCGGACCGGGACTAGCTCTTCGAACTCCTACAATGAGCAGTTCTTC
CDR3 protein: CASSRTGTSSSNSYNEQFF

clone size: NA
D gene: NA
V gene: TRBV6-6
J gene: TRBJ2-1
CDR3 DNA: TGTGCCAGCAGTTACTCGAGGCACCAGGGGCATGAGCAGTTCTTC
CDR3 protein: CASSYSRHQGHEQFF

clone size: few
D gene: TRBD2
V gene: TRBV11-2
J gene: TRBJ2-2
CDR3 DNA: TGTGCCAGCAGCTACTCCGGGACTAGCCCCGGGGAGCTGTTTTTT
CDR3 protein: CASSYSGTSPGELFF

clone size: NA
D gene: TRBD1
V gene: TRBV9
J gene: TRBJ2-2
CDR3 DNA: TGTGCCAGCAGCGTAGCTTCGCAGGGGGCGTTGGCCGGGGAGCTGTTTTTT
CDR3 protein: CASSVASQGALAGELFF

clone size: once
D gene: NA
V gene: TRBV4-1
J gene: TRBJ2-1
CDR3 DNA: TGCGCCAGCAGCCAAACCCCTCGGACAGACTACAATGAGCAGTTCTTC
CDR3 protein: CASSQTPRTDYNEQFF

clone size: NA
D gene: NA
V gene: TRBV11-2
J gene: TRBJ2-7
CDR3 DNA: TGTGCCAGCAGAGAGTGGAAAGAGCAGTACTTC
CDR3 protein: CASREWKEQYF

clone size: NA
D gene: NA
V gene: TRBV5-1
J gene: TRBJ2-7
CDR3 DNA: TGCGCCAGCAGCCTAACCAGGGGAGAGTACGAGCAGTACTTC
CDR3 protein: CASSLTRGEYEQYF

clone size: NA
D gene: TRBD1
V gene: TRBV27
J gene: TRBJ1-6
CDR3 DNA: TGTGCCAGCAGTCTCACCGGGACAGGGAATTCACCCCTCCACTTT
CDR3 protein: CASSLTGTGNSPLHF

clone size: NA
D gene: TRBD2
V gene: TRBV29-1
J gene: TRBJ2-7
CDR3 DNA: TGCAGCGTTGGATCGCTAGCGGGAAAGAGATCCTACGAGCAGTACTTC
CDR3 protein: CSVGSLAGKRSYEQYF